Below, one T cell receptor beta chain is given with its context. Antigen unknown. The data belong to a study of T-cell memory formation after mild COVID-19. Study details: The TCR clusters were mostly specific to one donor. Study-level findings and limits: The study found balanced CD4/CD8 in clones contracting day 15 to 85 and a CD4+ lean in later expanders.

TCRdb re-derived calls from the 5' RACE reads in MiXCR, one entry per CDR3 protein. The table includes about 340,000 distinct CDR3 sequences, around a fifth detected once. The V segment lost 6 bases and the J segment 4 bases; nucleotides outside the gene matches: 6. Germline V gives CDR1 SGHTA, CDR2 FQGNSA. The CDR3 has 15 amino acids. The chain is built from TRBV7-2 and TRBJ2-1, with 10 bases matching TRBD1. The clonotype originates from a young man who had mild COVID-19 (a few samples of this study predate the infection). Cell type and time point are not known. The sample consisted of PBMCs or a T cell subset sorted from them (not recorded which). DNA for the CDR3: TGTGCCAGCAGTTCCCGGACAGGGGGGTACAATGAGCAGTTCTTC. Residues: CASSSRTGGYNEQFF.